The T cell receptor (beta chain) under discussion was sequenced for a study of blood T cells in healthy people across ages (dated by TCRdb to between 2014 and 2017). Looking at the study overall: In model experiments, template switching captured roughly one uniquely barcoded TCR beta cDNA molecule for every two T cells. Age-related changes in TCR beta repertoire diversity were measured in the study by deep sequencing normalized with unique cDNA molecular identifiers. Donors were grouped into four age groups: young (average approximately 15 years), middle-aged (over 35), aged (around 60) and long-lived (around 80). Donors of different ages were randomly distributed across sequencing lanes to avoid experimental bias. Using the same blood draw, the study looked at two additional independent replicas of 1 million unique cDNA reads for two donors, one aged 18 to 30 and the other aged 80 or older. The paper as a whole reports these results and caveats: Estimates of total diversity from one million sequenced T cells were regarded as lower bounds and underestimates. As age increased, observed TCR beta diversity per million T cells dropped in a roughly linear way, and a significant reduction was already evident by age 40. The CMV infection status of donors was not known, potentially confounding age-related changes in expanded clonotypes. The percentage of naive T cells measured by flow cytometry correlated strongly with observed TCR beta diversity. Because profiling used bulk unsorted PBMCs, naive and antigen-experienced compartments could not be compared conclusively. Compared with the aged group, more naive CD4+ T cells, fewer expanded clones and increased TCR diversity were shown by the long-lived group, suggesting age selection.

The method behind the library was 5' RACE. A second PCR of about 6 to 11 cycles was performed with a sample-barcoded 5' primer and a J-beta primer mix. A template-switch 5' adaptor carrying 12 random nucleotides introduced a unique molecular identifier onto each TCR beta cDNA molecule. At least 3 million CDR3-containing paired-end reads were obtained from each sample. All of the RNA was converted into first-strand cDNA using the Mint cDNA synthesis kit, with a TRBC-specific oligonucleotide serving as the primer. All cDNA was treated with uracil-DNA glycosylase and then went through a first 18-cycle PCR with the universal primers M1SS and BC2_uni_R. Regarding the original processing steps: Normalization of each sample was performed by random selection of 1 million high-quality reads, each carrying a distinct molecular identifier. Reads sharing molecular identifiers were discarded rather than binned into consensus sequences. MiTCR, run with a Q25 quality threshold and the strictest error-elimination algorithm, handled CDR3 identification, clonotype clustering and error correction. A nonparametric unseen species model using Euler transformation provided a lower-bound estimate of total TCR beta diversity. TCRdb reworked the public reads: Q25 trimming with fastp, MiXCR clone assembly, productive beta chains retained. Duplicate CDR3 protein sequences are folded into a single record with the most common DNA and genes. The V and J calls come from TCRdb's annotation, not from the publication. The sample table holds approximately 1,700,000 distinct CDR3 sequences, of which roughly two fifths were seen once. The ten largest account for roughly 24% of the sample.

Systemically healthy Caucasian individuals from Russia, some 38 in total and aged about 6 to 100 years, were included as donors. Approximately 10 milliliters of peripheral blood were collected from each donor into EDTA-treated Vacutainer tubes. PBMCs were isolated by Ficoll-Paque density-gradient centrifugation, with at least 6 million obtained per sample. Total RNA, at least 5.5 micrograms per sample, was extracted from PBMCs with Trizol reagent. Naive CD45RAhigh/CD27high T cell percentages were measured by flow cytometry on a PBMC aliquot from every donor. Reading the germline V gene gives CDR1 SGHTA and CDR2 FQGNSA. Compared with germline, V lacks 5 bases and J lacks 0 bases; bases without a gene match: 9. CDR3 length: 17 amino acids, cysteine to phenylalanine. Only the CDR3 DNA stays, 51 bases, in frame from base 1. On this clonotype: Its antigen is currently not known. No clone much larger than this one lies a single base away; base qualities are absent.

The receptor was derived from a human donor in good health. The chain is made from TRBV7-2 and TRBJ2-1, and TRBD1 aligns with 8 junction nucleotides. The sample was blood. The sequenced DNA: TGTGCCAGCAGCCCCCGGGGTGGGACAGGCTCCTACAATGAGCAGTTCTTC. It codes for CASSPRGGTGSYNEQFF.